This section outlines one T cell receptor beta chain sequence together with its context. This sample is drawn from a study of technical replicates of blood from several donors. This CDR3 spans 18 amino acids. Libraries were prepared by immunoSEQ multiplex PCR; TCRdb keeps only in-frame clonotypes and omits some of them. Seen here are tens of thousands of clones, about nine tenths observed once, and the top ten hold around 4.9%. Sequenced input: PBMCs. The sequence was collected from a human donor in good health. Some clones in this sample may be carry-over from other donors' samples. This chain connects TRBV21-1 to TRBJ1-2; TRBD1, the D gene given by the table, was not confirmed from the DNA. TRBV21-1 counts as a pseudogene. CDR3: CASSKEQGATSWFYGYTF. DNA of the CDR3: TGTGCCAGCAGCAAAGAGCAGGGGGCCACATCATGGTTCTATGGCTACACCTTC.